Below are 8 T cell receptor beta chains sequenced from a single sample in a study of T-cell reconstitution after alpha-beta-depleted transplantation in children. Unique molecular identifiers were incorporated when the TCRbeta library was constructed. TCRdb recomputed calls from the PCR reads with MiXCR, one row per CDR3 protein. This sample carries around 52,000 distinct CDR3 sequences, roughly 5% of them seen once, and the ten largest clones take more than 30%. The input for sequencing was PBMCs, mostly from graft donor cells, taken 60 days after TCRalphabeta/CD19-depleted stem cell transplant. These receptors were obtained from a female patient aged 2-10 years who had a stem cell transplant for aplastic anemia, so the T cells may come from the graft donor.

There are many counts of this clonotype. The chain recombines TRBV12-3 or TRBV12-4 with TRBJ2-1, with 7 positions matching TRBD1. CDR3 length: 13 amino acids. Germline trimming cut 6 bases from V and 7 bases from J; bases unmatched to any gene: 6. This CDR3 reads CASSQGQMNEQFF. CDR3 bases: TGTGCCAGCAGCCAGGGACAGATGAATGAGCAGTTCTTC.

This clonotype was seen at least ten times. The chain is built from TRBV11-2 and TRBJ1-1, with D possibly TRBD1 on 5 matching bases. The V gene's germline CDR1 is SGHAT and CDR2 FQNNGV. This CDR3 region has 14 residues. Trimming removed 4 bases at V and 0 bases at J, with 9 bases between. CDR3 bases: TGTGCCAGCAGCTCAGGGCTAGTGAACACTGAAGCTTTCTTT. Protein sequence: CASSSGLVNTEAFF.

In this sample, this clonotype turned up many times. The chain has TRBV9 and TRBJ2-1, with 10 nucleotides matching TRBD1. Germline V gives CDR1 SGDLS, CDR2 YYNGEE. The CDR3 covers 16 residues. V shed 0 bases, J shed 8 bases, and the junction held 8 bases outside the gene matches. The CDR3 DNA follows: TGTGCCAGCAGCGTAGGACCGGGACAGGGGATCGATGAGCAGTTCTTC. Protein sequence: CASSVGPGQGIDEQFF.

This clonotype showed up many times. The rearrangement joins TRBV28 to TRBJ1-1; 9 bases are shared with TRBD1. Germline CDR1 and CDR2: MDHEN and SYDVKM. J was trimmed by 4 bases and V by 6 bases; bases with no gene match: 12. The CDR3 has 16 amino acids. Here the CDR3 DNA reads TGTGCCAGCAGCGAAACAGGGGGCTACGGGGGCACTGAAGCTTTCTTT. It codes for CASSETGGYGGTEAFF.

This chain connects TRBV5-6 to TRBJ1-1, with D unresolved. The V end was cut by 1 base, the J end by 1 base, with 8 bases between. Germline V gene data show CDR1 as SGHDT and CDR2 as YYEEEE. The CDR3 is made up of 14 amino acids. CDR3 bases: TGTGCCAGCAGCTTGTCCGGGAAGAACACTGAAGCTTTCTTT. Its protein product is CASSLSGKNTEAFF.

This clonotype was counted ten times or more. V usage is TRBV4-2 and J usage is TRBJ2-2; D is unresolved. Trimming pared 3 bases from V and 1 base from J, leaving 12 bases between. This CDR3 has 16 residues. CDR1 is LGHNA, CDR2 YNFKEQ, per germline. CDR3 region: CASSQAGLGNTGELFF. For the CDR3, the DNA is TGTGCCAGCAGCCAGGCTGGGCTGGGGAACACCGGGGAGCTGTTTTTT.

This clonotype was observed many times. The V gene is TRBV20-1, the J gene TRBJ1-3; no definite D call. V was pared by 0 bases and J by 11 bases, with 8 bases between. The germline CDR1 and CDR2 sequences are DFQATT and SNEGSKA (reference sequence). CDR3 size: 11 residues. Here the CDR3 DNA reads TGCAGTGCTAGAGACCCGAACTCCATATATTTT. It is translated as CSARDPNSIYF.

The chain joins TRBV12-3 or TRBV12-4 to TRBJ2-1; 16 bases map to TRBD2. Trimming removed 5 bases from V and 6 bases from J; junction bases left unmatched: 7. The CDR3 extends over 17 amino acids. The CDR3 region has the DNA TGTGCCAGCAGTCGTCCCGGGACTAGCGGGAGGGGCAATGAGCAGTTCTTC. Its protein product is CASSRPGTSGRGNEQFF.